This paragraph reports one T cell receptor (beta chain). This sample is part of a study of blood T cell repertoires in COVID-19. Study-wide background: Both acute and convalescent COVID-19 samples were obtained from the United States, Italy and Spain. PBMCs, B-cell-depleted T cells, or T cells provided the cDNA or gDNA that made up the material.

Trimming removed 3 bases at V and 3 bases at J, with 3 bases between. Germline values: CDR1 SEHNR, CDR2 FQNEAQ (reference sequence). The CDR3 is 11 amino acids. Study processing details: Quantification of nucleated cells was approximated via reference gene primer amplification. Here immunoSEQ multiplex PCR was the method, and the copy in TCRdb shows in-frame clones only, minus some. V and J calls plus clone size are reproduced from that table; the DNA served to infer D and trimming. Of about 120,000 clones in the sample, 65% to 85% were seen once. What was sequenced was peripheral blood. This chain connects TRBV7-9 to TRBJ2-7; D is unclear. The source is an older man with acute or convalescent COVID-19. CDR3 sequence (DNA): TGTGCCAGCAGCTTCAGCTACGAGCAGTACTTC. This gives the protein CASSFSYEQYF.